This is a list of T cell receptor beta chains from one sample in a study of OX40 agonist ivuxolimab in advanced cancers. Profiled with immunoSEQ multiplex PCR; TCRdb holds only in-frame clones, not every one. The sample yields 30,000 to 40,000 clones, roughly 90% seen once. The sample here was CD4+ or CD8+ T cells sorted from blood, taken in a trial of the OX40 agonist ivuxolimab. The receptors derive from an adult with an advanced solid tumor such as melanoma, head and neck, liver or kidney cancer. Each CDR3 is given with its conserved first and last residue. The order of the fields is V gene, J gene, clone size, D gene, CDR3 DNA, CDR3 protein. D genes are given only for firm matches. Size is stated for part of the rows, as once, few or many counts, or as a class when the clone is expanded.

V: TRBV4-3
J: TRBJ2-7
size: .
D: .
DNA: TGCGCCAGCAGCGTAAGTCTGTCGCGGGGTTCCTACGAGCAGTACTTC
CDR3: CASSVSLSRGSYEQYF

V: TRBV6-5
J: TRBJ2-2
size: .
D: TRBD2
DNA: TGTGCCAGCAGTTACTCGCGGGGGGCCTTTCCCGGGGAGCTGTTTTTT
CDR3: CASSYSRGAFPGELFF

V: TRBV4-1
J: TRBJ1-2
size: .
D: .
DNA: TGCGCCAGCAGCCAAGATTCCGGTGGGGGGGGATACTATGGCTACACCTTC
CDR3: CASSQDSGGGGYYGYTF

V: TRBV15
J: TRBJ1-1
size: .
D: TRBD1
DNA: TGTGCCACCAGCAGAGAGCGGGACAGATACACTGAAGCTTTCTTT
CDR3: CATSRERDRYTEAFF

V: TRBV4-2
J: TRBJ2-3
size: .
D: TRBD2
DNA: TGTGCCAGCAGCCAAGTCGGCGGGGGGGCCGGAGATACGCAGTATTTT
CDR3: CASSQVGGGAGDTQYF

V: TRBV10-3
J: TRBJ2-5
size: .
D: .
DNA: TGTGCCATCAGTGAGTCAAGAGAGACCCAGTACTTC
CDR3: CAISESRETQYF

V: TRBV7-9
J: TRBJ1-5
size: .
D: .
DNA: TGTGCCAGCAGCTTAGGAGGAACGGATCAGCCCCAGCATTTT
CDR3: CASSLGGTDQPQHF

V: TRBV5-6
J: TRBJ2-3
size: .
D: .
DNA: TGTGCCAGCAGCCCCGAGATCGTGCCCACAGATACGCAGTATTTT
CDR3: CASSPEIVPTDTQYF

V: TRBV29-1
J: TRBJ1-3
size: .
D: .
DNA: TGCAGCGTTGATTGGACCCTTTTTCTCTCTGGAAACACCATATATTTT
CDR3: CSVDWTLFLSGNTIYF

V: TRBV6-1
J: TRBJ2-7
size: .
D: .
DNA: TGTGCCAGCAGTGAGGGGGGGGCGAGAGGTTTATCCTACGAGCAGTACTTC
CDR3: CASSEGGARGLSYEQYF

V: TRBV7-9
J: TRBJ1-2
size: .
D: TRBD1
DNA: TGTGCCAGCAGCTTGGGCTCCGGACAGGGAACAAAAGATGGCTACACCTTC
CDR3: CASSLGSGQGTKDGYTF

V: TRBV5-8
J: TRBJ2-6
size: .
D: .
DNA: TGTGCCAGCAGCACGGGACTGGAATACTCTGGGGCCAACGTCCTGACTTTC
CDR3: CASSTGLEYSGANVLTF

V: TRBV27
J: TRBJ2-3
size: .
D: TRBD2
DNA: TGTGCCAGCAGTTCCGGACTAGCGGGGGGTGGCCTAGGGGATACGCAGTATTTT
CDR3: CASSSGLAGGGLGDTQYF

V: TRBV4-2
J: TRBJ2-7
size: few
D: .
DNA: TGTGCCAGCAGCCAAGATCTTGGGGCAGGCGGTGAGTTCAAATACTTC
CDR3: CASSQDLGAGGEFKYF

V: TRBV7-9
J: TRBJ2-3
size: .
D: .
DNA: TGTGCCAGCAGCCCCCCCATTACAGATACGCAGTATTTT
CDR3: CASSPPITDTQYF

V: TRBV6-4
J: TRBJ2-5
size: few
D: TRBD1
DNA: TGTGCCAGCAGTCCCTCACCGGGACAGGGGCAAGAGACCCAGTACTTC
CDR3: CASSPSPGQGQETQYF

V: TRBV7-9
J: TRBJ2-2
size: large
D: .
DNA: TGTGCCAGCAGCTCGGACAGTTCGGCCGGGGAGCTGTTTTTT
CDR3: CASSSDSSAGELFF

V: TRBV19
J: TRBJ2-5
size: .
D: .
DNA: TGTGCCAGTAGTATAGATGACGAAGAGACCCAGTACTTC
CDR3: CASSIDDEETQYF

V: TRBV10-3
J: TRBJ1-4
size: .
D: TRBD1
DNA: TGTGCCATCAGTGAGACCCGGGACAGGGTGTTAACTAATGAAAAACTGTTTTTT
CDR3: CAISETRDRVLTNEKLFF

V: TRBV10-3
J: TRBJ1-2
size: few
D: TRBD1
DNA: TGTGCCATCAGAGCGAAAAAAATCGGGACAGGCTATGGCTACACCTTC
CDR3: CAIRAKKIGTGYGYTF

V: TRBV6-5
J: TRBJ1-2
size: .
D: .
DNA: TGTGCCAGCAGTTACCAGGGGAACTATGGCTACACCTTC
CDR3: CASSYQGNYGYTF

V: TRBV9
J: TRBJ2-7
size: .
D: .
DNA: TGTGCCAGCAGCCCCGACCGACTTCCCTCTTTGGACGAGCAGTACTTC
CDR3: CASSPDRLPSLDEQYF

V: TRBV6-5
J: TRBJ1-2
size: once
D: .
DNA: TGTGCCAGCAGTTACGCCAGGGCTAACTATGGCTACACCTTC
CDR3: CASSYARANYGYTF

V: TRBV7-2
J: TRBJ2-5
size: once
D: TRBD2
DNA: TGTGCCAGCAGCTTTTGGGTAGCGGGGGGAGGAGAGACCCAGTACTTC
CDR3: CASSFWVAGGGETQYF

V: TRBV19
J: TRBJ2-1
size: .
D: TRBD1
DNA: TGTGCCAGTAGTGCGACAGGGACCTACAATGAGCAGTTCTTC
CDR3: CASSATGTYNEQFF

V: TRBV4-1
J: TRBJ1-6
size: .
D: .
DNA: TGCGCCAGCAGCCAAGATCGGGGTTATAATTCACCCCTCCACTTT
CDR3: CASSQDRGYNSPLHF